These 21 T cell receptor beta chains were all obtained from the same sample, sequenced in a study of blood T cell repertoires in COVID-19. Clones were read by immunoSEQ multiplex PCR, and TCRdb kept only the in-frame ones, dropping some. The data show hundreds of thousands of clones, about nine tenths seen once. The sample comprised peripheral blood. The origin of the receptors is an older woman with COVID-19, enrolled during active disease.

The CDR3 sequence: CASSKDMGQSYGYTF. DNA for the CDR3: TGTGCCAGCAGCAAAGATATGGGGCAGTCCTATGGCTACACCTTC. The gene calls are TRBV21-1 and TRBJ1-2; the DNA was not used to check the table's D call, TRBD1. TRBV21-1 is an annotated pseudogene. The CDR3 has 15 residues.

This clone was seen only a few times. The chain couples TRBV24-1 to TRBJ2-3, with a possible D match to TRBD2 (6 bases). Germline V gene sequence: CDR1 KGHDR, CDR2 SFDVKD. This CDR3 is built from 16 residues. The V end was cut by 4 bases, the J end by 8 bases, with 21 bases between. The CDR3 reads CATSDGGSGLGGTQYF. CDR3 coding DNA: TGTGCCACCAGTGACGGGGGTTCAGGTTTGGGAGGTACGCAGTATTTT.

This sequence joins TRBV2 and TRBJ1-6; unclear D gene. CDR3 length: 14 residues. Trimming removed 8 bases at V and 6 bases at J, with 14 bases between. Per germline, CDR1 SNHLY and CDR2 FYNNEI. CDR3 amino acids: CASRLDTPNSPLHF. The DNA for the CDR3 is TGTGCCAGCCGCCTTGACACCCCTAATTCACCCCTCCACTTT.

The J gene is TRBJ2-7, the V gene TRBV2; possibly TRBD1 for D (5 bases). This CDR3 is built from 14 residues. Germline loops: CDR1 SNHLY, CDR2 FYNNEI. Trimming cost V 6 bases and J 0 bases, with 12 bases left between them. CDR3 DNA: TGTGCCAGCAGATCGGACATCAACTCCTACGAGCAGTACTTC. Translation: CASRSDINSYEQYF.

V usage is TRBV20-1 and J usage is TRBJ2-4, with 9 bases aligning to TRBD1. With V trimmed by 3 bases and J by 8 bases, 8 bases remained unmatched. CDR3 length: 14 amino acids. The germline CDR1 and CDR2 sequences are DFQATT and SNEGSKA (reference sequence). CDR3: CSASRDRVKHIQYF. CDR3 DNA: TGCAGTGCTAGTCGGGACAGGGTAAAGCACATTCAGTACTTC.

The J gene is TRBJ1-5, the V gene TRBV24-1; D is possibly TRBD1 (6 bases). The germline gives CDR1 KGHDR, CDR2 SFDVKD. The CDR3 runs to 15 residues. The ends were cut back, 5 bases at V and 1 base at J, with 11 bases in the middle. The CDR3 DNA sequence: TGTGCCACCAGTGCCCAGGGGACCAGCAATCAGCCCCAGCATTTT. Translated: CATSAQGTSNQPQHF.

The chain employs TRBV30 and TRBJ1-1; no reliable D call. The CDR3 has 13 residues. V was pared by 3 bases and J by 5 bases, with 13 bases between. Germline V gives CDR1 GTSNPN, CDR2 SVGIG (reference sequence). CDR3 amino acids: CAWRLGDVTEAFF. CDR3 in DNA: TGTGCCTGGAGGCTGGGCGACGTGACTGAAGCTTTCTTT.

This chain links TRBV6-5 with TRBJ2-7; a weak D match, TRBD2 (6 bases). Looked up from germline, CDR1 is MNHEY and CDR2 is SVGAGI. Trimming left V 11 bases short and J 3 bases short, with 17 bases between. This CDR3 has 13 amino acids. The CDR3 DNA is TGTGCCGCCTCTCGAGCGGGCGTCTACGAGCAGTACTTC. This translates into CAASRAGVYEQYF.

CDR3 amino acids: CASKSQPGATEAFF. The CDR3, as DNA: TGTGCCAGTAAATCCCAGCCAGGGGCCACTGAAGCTTTCTTT. This chain links TRBV19 with TRBJ1-1, with D perhaps matching TRBD1 (6 bases). V shed 7 bases and J shed 4 bases, with 16 bases lying between them. CDR3 length: 14 residues. CDR1 and CDR2 (germline): LNHDA, SQIVND (reference sequence).

The J gene is TRBJ2-5, the V gene TRBV28; 9 positions agree with TRBD1. Germline V gives CDR1 MDHEN, CDR2 SYDVKM. J lost 4 bases, V lost 6 bases, and 3 bases had no gene match. The CDR3 totals 13 residues. The CDR3, as DNA: TGTGCCAGCAGCCTGGACAGGGGAGAGACCCAGTACTTC. Translation gives CASSLDRGETQYF.

The chain is built from TRBV11-2 and TRBJ2-3; tentatively, D is TRBD2 (6 bases). V lost 1 base and J lost 7, with 24 bases in between. The CDR3 extends over 18 amino acids. The germline gives CDR1 SGHAT, CDR2 FQNNGV. The CDR3 loop is CASSLGLRGTPLRHTQYF. CDR3 DNA: TGTGCCAGCAGCTTAGGACTCCGGGGGACTCCGCTCCGGCATACGCAGTATTTT.

The V gene is TRBV9, the J gene TRBJ1-2, with D possibly matching TRBD1 (5 bases). Trimming stripped 0 bases from V and 1 base from J, with 10 bases between. CDR1 is SGDLS and CDR2 is YYNGEE in the germline V gene. The CDR3 is made up of 15 amino acids. CDR3 loop: CASSVEGLNNYGYTF. The CDR3 coding sequence is TGTGCCAGCAGCGTAGAGGGGCTAAATAACTATGGCTACACCTTC.

The count of this clone is one. The rearrangement uses TRBV24-1 and TRBJ1-5, with no clear D. The CDR3 totals 14 residues. Germline V lookup: CDR1 KGHDR, CDR2 SFDVKD. V was cut by 9 bases and J by 1 base, with 12 bases left in between. CDR3 in amino acids: CATQAGMSNQPQHF. In nucleotides, the CDR3 is TGTGCCACCCAAGCCGGGATGAGCAATCAGCCCCAGCATTTT.

The V and J genes are TRBV7-2 and TRBJ2-2, with 7 bases that match TRBD1. Germline-derived CDR1 and CDR2 are SGHTA and FQGNSA. CDR3 length: 15 residues. V shed 2 bases and J 8 bases; nucleotides not matched to a gene: 8. CDR3 coding DNA: TGTGCCAGCAGCTTATTAACAGGGGACCCAGGGGAGCTGTTTTTT. The encoded protein is CASSLLTGDPGELFF.

V and J are TRBV2 and TRBJ1-2, with 10 bases aligning to TRBD1. V lost 0 bases, J lost 8 bases, and 9 bases stayed unmatched. Per the germline V gene, CDR1 is SNHLY and CDR2 is FYNNEI. This CDR3 has 16 residues. CDR3 sequence: CASSEARDRGSEGYTF. In nucleotides, the CDR3 is TGTGCCAGCAGTGAAGCCCGGGACAGGGGATCGGAGGGCTACACCTTC.

The chain uses TRBV7-2 and TRBJ2-5; 7 bases are shared with TRBD1. This CDR3 has 15 residues. Germline V gene lookup returns CDR1 SGHTA and CDR2 FQGNSA. The junction had 8 bases not matched to a gene; V was cut back by 5 bases and J by 2 bases. This CDR3 reads CASSQTRDRQETQYF. CDR3 in DNA: TGTGCCAGCAGCCAAACTCGGGACAGACAAGAGACCCAGTACTTC.

The chain uses TRBV28 and TRBJ1-1; D call uncertain. This CDR3 contains 14 residues. Germline CDR1 and CDR2: MDHEN and SYDVKM. V lost 0 bases and J lost 11, with 16 bases in between. This chain's CDR3 is CASSLWQDAGRAFF. The CDR3 bases are TGTGCCAGCAGTTTATGGCAGGACGCCGGGAGGGCTTTCTTT.

The V call is TRBV2, the J call TRBJ1-1; 8 bases fit TRBD1. This CDR3 is built from 13 residues. V was pared by 6 bases and J by 3 bases, with 3 bases of the junction left unmatched. The germline CDR1 and CDR2 sequences are SNHLY and FYNNEI. The CDR3: CASRDREYTEAFF. In nucleotides, the CDR3 is TGTGCCAGCAGGGACAGGGAGTACACTGAAGCTTTCTTT.

J is TRBJ2-1 and V is TRBV7-8; possible D gene TRBD2, 5 bases. This CDR3 is 12 amino acids long. V dropped 5 bases and J dropped 10 bases, with 12 bases sitting between them. CDR1 is SGHVS and CDR2 is FQNEAQ in the germline V gene. This chain's CDR3 is CASSPPLAEQFF. CDR3 coding DNA: TGTGCCAGCAGCCCTCCTCTAGCAGAGCAGTTCTTC.

In its sample, this clone was seen a few times. J is TRBJ2-2 and V is TRBV24-1; TRBD1 matches at 9 bases. Per the germline V gene, CDR1 is KGHDR and CDR2 is SFDVKD. V was clipped by 4 bases and J by 4 bases; unmatched bases: 6. The CDR3 is made up of 16 amino acids. CDR3 nucleotides: TGTGCCACCAGTGAGCCGGGACAGGGAGTCACCGGGGAGCTGTTTTTT. Amino acids: CATSEPGQGVTGELFF.

The V and J genes are TRBV9 and TRBJ2-1, with 8 bases lining up with TRBD2. The germline CDR1 and CDR2 sequences are SGDLS and YYNGEE. There are 16 residues in the CDR3. The V segment lost 0 bases and the J segment 2 bases; nucleotides outside the gene matches: 4. CDR3 protein: CASSVVGSGAYNEQFF. The CDR3 nucleotides are TGTGCCAGCAGCGTAGTGGGTAGCGGGGCCTACAATGAGCAGTTCTTC.